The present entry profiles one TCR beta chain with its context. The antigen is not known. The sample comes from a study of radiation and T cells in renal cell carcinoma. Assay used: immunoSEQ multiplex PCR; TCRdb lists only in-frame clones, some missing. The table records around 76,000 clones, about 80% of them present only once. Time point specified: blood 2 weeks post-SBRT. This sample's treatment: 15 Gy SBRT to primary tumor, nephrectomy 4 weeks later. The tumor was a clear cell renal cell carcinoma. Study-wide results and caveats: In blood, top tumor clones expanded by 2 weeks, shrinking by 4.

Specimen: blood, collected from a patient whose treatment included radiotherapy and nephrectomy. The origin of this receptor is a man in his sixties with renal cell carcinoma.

In DNA form, the CDR3 reads TGTGCCAGCAGTTCCCCCCCAGTGATGCCCTTCACAGATACGCAGTATTTT. This gives the protein CASSSPPVMPFTDTQYF. This chain joins TRBV28 and TRBJ2-3; no clear D. V was trimmed by 4 bases and J by 2 bases, leaving 19 bases between them. The CDR3 spans 17 residues. CDR1 MDHEN and CDR2 SYDVKM come from the germline V gene. The full variable domain, its missing parts supplied by reference TRBV28 and TRBJ2-3, is DVKVTQSSRYLVKRTGEKVFLECVQDMDHENMFWYRQDPGLGLRLIYFSYDVKMKEKGDIPEGYSVSREKKERFSLILESASTNQTSMYLCASSSPPVMPFTDTQYFGPGTRLTVL.